This entry lists 12 T cell receptor beta chains sequenced from one sample in a study of T cell changes during pregnancy in multiple sclerosis. TCRdb's copy holds only in-frame clones and misses some; the assay was immunoSEQ multiplex PCR. The repertoire has tens of thousands of clones, approximately 94% of them found once; the top ten carry 1.7%. The sample in question was peripheral blood, obtained in the third trimester of pregnancy. The origin of the receptors is a female donor with multiple sclerosis, enrolled in a pregnancy study.

DNA of the CDR3: TGTGCCAGTAGTCCAGTACCTACCGGGGAGCTGTTTTTT. Protein: CASSPVPTGELFF. The chain is built from TRBV19 and TRBJ2-2; D gene unclear. Between the trimmed V and J ends, which lost 5 bases and 5 bases, there was a span of 9 bases. The CDR3 runs to 13 residues. Germline-derived CDR1 and CDR2 are LNHDA and SQIVND (reference sequence). The complete variable domain, with remaining parts taken from reference TRBV19 and TRBJ2-2, reads DGGITQSPKYLFRKEGQNVTLSCEQNLNHDAMYWYRQDPGQGLRLIYYSQIVNDFQKGDIAEGYSVSREKKESFPLTVTSAQKNPTAFYLCASSPVPTGELFFGEGSRLTVL.

The chain uses TRBV25-1 and TRBJ2-1; D ambiguous. Trimming removed 2 bases at V and 4 bases at J, with 12 bases between. There are 15 residues in the CDR3. Germline CDR1 MGHDK, CDR2 SYGVNS. CDR3 nucleotide sequence: TGTGCCAGCAGTGAAGGAGTGGAACCTTACAATGAGCAGTTCTTC. Translation: CASSEGVEPYNEQFF.

The rearrangement uses TRBV5-4 and TRBJ2-1, with no clear D. Germline V gene sequence: CDR1 SGHNT, CDR2 YYREEE (reference sequence). The germline V and J ends were trimmed by 4 bases and 3 bases, with 8 bases remaining between them. The CDR3 covers 13 residues. The CDR3, as DNA: TGTGCCAGCAGCGAGACTGGCTACAATGAGCAGTTCTTC. This encodes CASSETGYNEQFF.

The chain recombines TRBV11-2 with TRBJ2-7, with a tentative D call TRBD1 (6 bases). CDR3 length equals 15 residues. CDR1 is SGHAT, CDR2 FQNNGV, per germline. The V end was cut by 6 bases, the J end by 0 bases, with 15 bases between. The CDR3 region is CASRRDRLSSYEQYF. CDR3 nucleotides: TGTGCCAGCAGACGTGACAGGTTAAGCTCCTACGAGCAGTACTTC.

This rearrangement joins TRBV5-8 to TRBJ2-4, with 13 bases lining up with TRBD2. J was trimmed by 15 bases and V by 3 bases; bases with no gene match: 12. This CDR3 has 15 amino acids. Germline V lookup: CDR1 SGHTS, CDR2 YDEGEE. The CDR3 reads CASSYTSGRAFRAYF. CDR3 in DNA: TGTGCCAGCAGCTACACTAGCGGGAGGGCCTTTCGTGCGTACTTC. The variable domain in full, with the rest retrieved from reference TRBV5-8 and TRBJ2-4, is EAGVTQSPTHLIKTRGQQATLRCSPISGHTSVYWYQQALGLGLQFLLWYDEGEERNRGNFPPRFSGRQFPNYSSELNVNALELEDSALYLCASSYTSGRAFRAYFGAGTRLSVL.

The V gene is TRBV6-5, the J gene TRBJ1-2; tentatively, D is TRBD1 (5 bases). Trimming left V 6 bases short and J 2 bases short, with 13 bases between. The germline V gene has CDR1 MNHEY and CDR2 SVGAGI. This CDR3 has 14 residues. CDR3 bases: TGTGCCAGCAGATTGGGAGGGGTGAACTATGGCTACACCTTC. As protein: CASRLGGVNYGYTF.

J is TRBJ2-5 and V is TRBV30; tentative D call: TRBD1 (5 bases). Trimming took off 3 bases at V and 5 bases at J, with 19 bases between the two ends. The CDR3 has 15 residues. CDR1 is GTSNPN, CDR2 SVGIG, per germline (reference sequence). CDR3 nucleotides: TGTGCCTGGAGCGCGTCCAGGGCTTCTTCGGAGACCCAGTACTTC. This encodes CAWSASRASSETQYF. The complete variable domain, with remaining parts taken from reference TRBV30 and TRBJ2-5, reads SQTIHQWPATLVQPVGSPLSLECTVEGTSNPNLYWYRQAAGRGLQLLFYSVGIGQISSEVPQNLSASRPQDRQFILSSKKLLLSDSGFYLCAWSASRASSETQYFGPGTRLLVL.

This clone was observed once. This rearrangement joins TRBV29-1 to TRBJ1-2, with 12 bases identical to TRBD1. Germline V gene data show CDR1 as SQVTM and CDR2 as ANQGSEA. The CDR3 loop spans 13 amino acids. Trimming cost V 8 bases and J 4 bases; bases outside gene matches: 5. CDR3 loop: CSPGTGGPYGYTF. CDR3 bases: TGCAGCCCAGGGACAGGGGGCCCCTATGGCTACACCTTC.

The chain combines TRBV28 with TRBJ2-6; possible D gene TRBD2, 6 bases. This CDR3 spans 16 amino acids. Germline CDR1 is MDHEN and CDR2 is SYDVKM. Trimming removed 3 bases from V and 2 bases from J, with 11 bases in between. The CDR3 sequence: CASSLGGEPGANVLTF. CDR3 DNA sequence: TGTGCCAGCAGTTTGGGCGGGGAGCCTGGGGCCAACGTCCTGACTTTC. The full variable domain, with the rest looked up from reference TRBV28 and TRBJ2-6, is DVKVTQSSRYLVKRTGEKVFLECVQDMDHENMFWYRQDPGLGLRLIYFSYDVKMKEKGDIPEGYSVSREKKERFSLILESASTNQTSMYLCASSLGGEPGANVLTFGAGSRLTVL.

The rearrangement uses TRBV30 and TRBJ1-2; D gene ambiguous. V gave up 0 bases and J gave up 5 bases, with 7 bases separating them. The V gene's germline CDR1 is GTSNPN and CDR2 SVGIG (reference sequence). CDR3 size: 12 residues. The CDR3 loop is CAWSVFGYGYTF. The CDR3 DNA is TGTGCCTGGAGTGTTTTCGGGTATGGCTACACCTTC.

The chain has TRBV5-1 and TRBJ2-5, with no clear D. The CDR3 is 14 amino acids. Trimming left V 0 bases short and J 5 bases short, with 11 bases between. The germline V gene encodes CDR1 SGHRS and CDR2 YFSETQ. CDR3 loop: CASSLAPGDETQYF. CDR3 coding DNA: TGCGCCAGCAGCTTGGCCCCCGGTGATGAGACCCAGTACTTC.

This clone was picked up one time. V usage is TRBV27 and J usage is TRBJ2-5, with D possibly matching TRBD2 (6 bases). Per the germline V gene, CDR1 is MNHEY and CDR2 is SMNVEV (reference sequence). This CDR3 is 15 amino acids long. Trimming removed 2 bases from V and 4 bases from J, with 14 bases in between. CDR3 region: CASSLGVRGGETQYF. For the CDR3, the DNA is TGTGCCAGCAGTTTAGGTGTGCGGGGCGGAGAGACCCAGTACTTC.